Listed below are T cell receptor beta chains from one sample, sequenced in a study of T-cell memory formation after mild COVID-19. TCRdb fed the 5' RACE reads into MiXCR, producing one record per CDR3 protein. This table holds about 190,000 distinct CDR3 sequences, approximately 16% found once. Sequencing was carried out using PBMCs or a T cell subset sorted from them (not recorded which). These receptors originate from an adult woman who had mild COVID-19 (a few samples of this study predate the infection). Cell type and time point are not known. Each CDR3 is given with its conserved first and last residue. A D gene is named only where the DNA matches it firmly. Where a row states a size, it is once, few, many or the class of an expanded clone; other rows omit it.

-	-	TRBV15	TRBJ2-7	TGTGCCACCAGCAGAGATCAGAGCAGGGCCTACGAGCAGTACTTC	CATSRDQSRAYEQYF
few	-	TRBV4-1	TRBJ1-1	TGCGCCAGCAGCCCCTGGGGGACCAACACTGAAGCTTTCTTT	CASSPWGTNTEAFF
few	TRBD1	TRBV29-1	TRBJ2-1	TGCAGCGTTACCAGGGGGTCAAGCTCCTACAATGAGCAGTTCTTC	CSVTRGSSSYNEQFF
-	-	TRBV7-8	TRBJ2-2	TGTGCCAGCAGCTTAGAGTTGGTAGGGCCCACCGGGGAGCTGTTTTTT	CASSLELVGPTGELFF
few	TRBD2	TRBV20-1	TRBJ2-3	TGCAGTGCTAGAGAGGGGGGACTAGCGGCAGATACGCAGTATTTT	CSAREGGLAADTQYF
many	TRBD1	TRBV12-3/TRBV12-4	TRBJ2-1	TGTGCCAGCAGTTCCAGGGGGATTAATGAGCAGTTCTTC	CASSSRGINEQFF
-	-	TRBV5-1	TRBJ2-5	TGCGCCAGCAGCCCTAACCGGGACGGAAGAGAGACCCAGTACTTC	CASSPNRDGRETQYF
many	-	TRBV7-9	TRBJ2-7	TGTGCCAGCAGCCCGGACCGATACGAGCAGTACTTC	CASSPDRYEQYF
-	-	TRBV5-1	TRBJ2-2	TGCGCCAGCAGCTTGTCCACCGGGGAGCTGTTTTTT	CASSLSTGELFF
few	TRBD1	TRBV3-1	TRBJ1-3	TGTGCCAGCATCAACAGGGGCTCTGGAAACACCATATATTTT	CASINRGSGNTIYF
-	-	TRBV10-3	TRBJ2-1	TGTGCCATCAGTGAGGCCAGACTAGCCTACAATGAGCAGTTCTTC	CAISEARLAYNEQFF
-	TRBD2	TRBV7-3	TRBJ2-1	TGTGCCAGCAGCTCTAGCGGGGCCCGGGGAAATGAGCAGTTCTTC	CASSSSGARGNEQFF
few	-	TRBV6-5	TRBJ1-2	TGTGCCAGCAGTCCGGGACACATTTATGGCTACACCTTC	CASSPGHIYGYTF
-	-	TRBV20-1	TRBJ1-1	TGCAGTGCTTTCACAGGGTCCACTGAAGCTTTCTTT	CSAFTGSTEAFF
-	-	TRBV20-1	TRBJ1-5	TGCAGTGCTAGAGAGTGGGGGATAAGCAATCAGCCCCAGCATTTT	CSAREWGISNQPQHF
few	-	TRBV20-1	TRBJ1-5	TGCAGTGCTAGAGATGGGGGGCCGATTCAGCCCCAGCATTTT	CSARDGGPIQPQHF
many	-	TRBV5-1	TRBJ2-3	TGCGCCAGCAGCTTGGAAGATACGCAGTATTTT	CASSLEDTQYF
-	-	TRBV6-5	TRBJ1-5	TGTGCCAGCAGTTTCTCGCCCAGGGGAAGGCAGCCCCAGCATTTT	CASSFSPRGRQPQHF
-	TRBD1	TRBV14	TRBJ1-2	TGTGCCAGCAGCCGCAGACAGGGGTCTGGCTACACCTTC	CASSRRQGSGYTF
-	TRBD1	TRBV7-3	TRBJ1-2	TGTGCCAGCGCCAGGGGACAGGGGTACGGCTACACCTTC	CASARGQGYGYTF